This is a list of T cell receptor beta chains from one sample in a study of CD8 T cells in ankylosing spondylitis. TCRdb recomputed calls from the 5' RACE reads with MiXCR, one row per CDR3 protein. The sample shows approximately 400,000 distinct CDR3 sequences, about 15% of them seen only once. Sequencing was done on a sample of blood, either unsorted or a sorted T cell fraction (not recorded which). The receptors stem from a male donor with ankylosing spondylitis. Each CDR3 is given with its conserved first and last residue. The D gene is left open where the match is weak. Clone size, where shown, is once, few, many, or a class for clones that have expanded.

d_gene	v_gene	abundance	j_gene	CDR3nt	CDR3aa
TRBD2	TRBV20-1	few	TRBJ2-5	TGCAGTGCGACCGGGACTAGCGGGGTGTTAGAGACCCAGTACTTC	CSATGTSGVLETQYF
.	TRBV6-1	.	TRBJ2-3	TGTGCCAGCAGGCTTGGAGGGAGCACAGATACGCAGTATTTT	CASRLGGSTDTQYF
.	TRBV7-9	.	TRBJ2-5	TGTGCCAGCAGCACGCTCGGCGGGACAAACGGAGAGACCCAGTACTTC	CASSTLGGTNGETQYF
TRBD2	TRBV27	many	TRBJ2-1	TGTGCCAGCCGGGGAGGGACTAGCGGTTACAATGAGCAGTTCTTC	CASRGGTSGYNEQFF
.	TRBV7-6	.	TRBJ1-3	TGTGCCAGCAGACCCCGCCCCGAGCGGAGCTCTGGAAACACCATATATTTT	CASRPRPERSSGNTIYF
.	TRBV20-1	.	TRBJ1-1	TGCAGTGCGGAGCCGACTAGCAACACTGAAGCTTTCTTT	CSAEPTSNTEAFF
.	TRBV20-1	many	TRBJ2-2	TGCAGTGCTAGCAGGGATCCGAACACCGGGGAGCTGTTTTTT	CSASRDPNTGELFF
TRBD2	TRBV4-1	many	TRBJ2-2	TGCGCCAGCAGCCAAGTGAGGGCGGGAGTGGACACCGGGGAGCTGTTTTTT	CASSQVRAGVDTGELFF
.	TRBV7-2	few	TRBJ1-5	TGTGCCAGCAGCGACCCGGATCAGCCCCAGCATTTT	CASSDPDQPQHF
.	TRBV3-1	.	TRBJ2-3	TGTGCCAGCAGCCCGGACAAGGTTCGAGCAGATACGCAGTATTTT	CASSPDKVRADTQYF
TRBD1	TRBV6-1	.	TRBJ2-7	TGTGCCAGCAGTCTGACAGGGGGCCTGAGCTCCTACGAGCAGTACTTC	CASSLTGGLSSYEQYF
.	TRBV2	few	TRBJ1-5	TGTGCCAGCATTCCGGGAGGCAGGGGTCCTCAGCCCCAGCATTTT	CASIPGGRGPQPQHF
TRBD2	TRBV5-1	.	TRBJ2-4	TGCGCCAGCAGCTTGTCCCTAGCGGGGGGTCCCCGGGTGAACATTCAGTACTTC	CASSLSLAGGPRVNIQYF
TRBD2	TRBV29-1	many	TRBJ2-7	TGCAGCGTTGAGTCCGGGACTAGCGCATACGAGCAGTACTTC	CSVESGTSAYEQYF
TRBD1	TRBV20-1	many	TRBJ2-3	TGCAGTGCAGTACCCCCCGGACAGGGCCCAGATACGCAGTATTTT	CSAVPPGQGPDTQYF
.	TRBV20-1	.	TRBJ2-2	TGCAGTGCTAGAGCGCCCGGGGAGCTGTTTTTT	CSARAPGELFF
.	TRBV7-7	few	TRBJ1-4	TGTGCTAGCAGCCCTACAGGGACCGGGGAAAAACTGTTTTTT	CASSPTGTGEKLFF